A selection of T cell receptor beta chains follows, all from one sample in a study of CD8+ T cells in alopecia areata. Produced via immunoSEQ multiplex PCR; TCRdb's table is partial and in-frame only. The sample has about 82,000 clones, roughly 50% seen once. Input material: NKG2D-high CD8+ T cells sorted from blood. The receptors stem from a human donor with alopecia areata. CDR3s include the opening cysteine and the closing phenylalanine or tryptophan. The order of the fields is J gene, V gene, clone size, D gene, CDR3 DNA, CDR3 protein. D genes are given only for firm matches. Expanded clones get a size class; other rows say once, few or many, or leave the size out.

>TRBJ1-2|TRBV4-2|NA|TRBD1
TGTGCCAGCAGCCAAGACCCCGGGACAGGGAAGGATGGCTACACCTTC
CASSQDPGTGKDGYTF
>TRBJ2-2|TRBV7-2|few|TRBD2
TGTGCCAGCAGCTCGGGACTAGATAACACCGGGGAGCTGTTTTTT
CASSSGLDNTGELFF
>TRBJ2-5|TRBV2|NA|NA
TGTGCCAGCATGAGTGTCAAAAGGGCCCGGGAGACCCAGTACTTC
CASMSVKRARETQYF
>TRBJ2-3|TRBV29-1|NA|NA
TGCAGCTCTATCGGAACTAGCACAGATACGCAGTATTTT
CSSIGTSTDTQYF
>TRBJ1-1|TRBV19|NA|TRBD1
TGTGCCAGTAGGGGGACCGATCACAGGGGGCCTGAAGCTTTCTTT
CASRGTDHRGPEAFF
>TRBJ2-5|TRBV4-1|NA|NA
TGCGCCAGCAGCCAAGATCGGGACTACCAAGAGACCCAGTACTTC
CASSQDRDYQETQYF
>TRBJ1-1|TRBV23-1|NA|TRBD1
TGCGCCAGCAGTCAGAAACAGGGGAGCACTGAAGCTTTCTTT
CASSQKQGSTEAFF
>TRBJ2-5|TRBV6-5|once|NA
TGTGCCAGCAATCCATACAGGGAAGAAGAGACCCAGTACTTC
CASNPYREEETQYF
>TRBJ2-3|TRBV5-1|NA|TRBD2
TGCGCCAGCGGACTAGCAGAGACGCTCAGCACAGATACGCAGTATTTT
CASGLAETLSTDTQYF
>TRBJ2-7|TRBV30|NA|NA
TGTGCCTGGAGTGTTGTAACAGGGCGGGCCGAGCAGTACTTC
CAWSVVTGRAEQYF
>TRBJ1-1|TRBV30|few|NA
TGTGCCTGGAGAGCCCGAGGGAACACTGAAGCTTTCTTT
CAWRARGNTEAFF
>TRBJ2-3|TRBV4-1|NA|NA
TGCGCCAGCAGCCAAGTGTCGCAGGGAGCAGATACGCAGTATTTT
CASSQVSQGADTQYF
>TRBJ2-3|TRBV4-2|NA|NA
TGTGCCAGCAGCCAAGAGATAGATACGCAGTATTTT
CASSQEIDTQYF
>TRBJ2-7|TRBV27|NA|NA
TGTGCCAGCAGTTATGGAGGGCCCTCGGGGGAGCAGTACTTC
CASSYGGPSGEQYF
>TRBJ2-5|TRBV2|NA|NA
TGTGCCAGCAAATGGGTTGAGGAGACCCAGTACTTC
CASKWVEETQYF
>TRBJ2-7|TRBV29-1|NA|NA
TGCAGCGTCGGGTTGGGGCGGTACGAGCAGTACTTC
CSVGLGRYEQYF
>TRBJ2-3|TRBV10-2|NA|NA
TGCGCCAGCAGCCCAGGCACAGATACGCAGTATTTT
CASSPGTDTQYF
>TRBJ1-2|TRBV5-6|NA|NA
TGTGCCAGCAGCTCCAAATACAGGGTACAGGAGCGGGCTAACTATGGCTACACCTTC
CASSSKYRVQERANYGYTF
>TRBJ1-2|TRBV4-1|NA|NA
TGCGCCAGCAGCCTAAGGGACCCTTTAGGGGATGGCTACACCTTC
CASSLRDPLGDGYTF
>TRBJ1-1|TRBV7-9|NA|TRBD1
TGTGCCAGCAGCCCTAGATCCGACAGGGAGGCGTACACTGAAGCTTTCTTT
CASSPRSDREAYTEAFF
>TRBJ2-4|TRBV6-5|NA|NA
TGTGCCACCACTGCTCCCAAAAACATTCAGTACTTC
CATTAPKNIQYF
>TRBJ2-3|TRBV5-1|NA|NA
TGCGCCAGCAGCCCCGTCGGGCCTTTCACAGATACGCAGTATTTT
CASSPVGPFTDTQYF
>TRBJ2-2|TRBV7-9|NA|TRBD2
TGTGCCAGCAGCCGGCTGACTAGCGGGAGGTCCCCCGGGGAGCTGTTTTTT
CASSRLTSGRSPGELFF
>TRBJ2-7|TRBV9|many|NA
TGTGCCAGCAGCCCCGGTGGGGGTTACGAGCAGTACTTC
CASSPGGGYEQYF
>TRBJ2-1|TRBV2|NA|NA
TGTGCCAGCAGAGGTGAGGGGGGCATCGATGAGCAGTTCTTC
CASRGEGGIDEQFF
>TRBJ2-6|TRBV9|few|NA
TGTGCCAGCAGCGTAGTAGCAGGGCCCCTAGGGGCCAACGTCCTGACTTTC
CASSVVAGPLGANVLTF
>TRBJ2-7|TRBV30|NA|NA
TGTGCCTGGAGTCAGTACGAGCAGTACTTC
CAWSQYEQYF
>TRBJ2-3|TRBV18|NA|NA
TGTGCCAGCTCACCACTTAAAACTAGCACAGATACGCAGTATTTT
CASSPLKTSTDTQYF
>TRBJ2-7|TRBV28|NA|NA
TGTGCCAGCAGTTTATCCGGCGAGCAGTACTTC
CASSLSGEQYF
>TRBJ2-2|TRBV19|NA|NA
TGTGCCAGTACCCGACCGAACACCGGGGAGCTGTTTTTT
CASTRPNTGELFF
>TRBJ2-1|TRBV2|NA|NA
TGTGCCAGCAGTGAAGAAGGGAACTACAATGAGCAGTTCTTC
CASSEEGNYNEQFF
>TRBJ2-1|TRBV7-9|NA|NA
TGTGCCAGCAGCCGAGCGGGCGGTGAGCAGTTCTTC
CASSRAGGEQFF
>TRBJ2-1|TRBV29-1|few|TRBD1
TGCAGCGTCCCATACCGGGACAGTGCCTACAATGAGCAGTTCTTC
CSVPYRDSAYNEQFF
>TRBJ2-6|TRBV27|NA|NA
TGTGCCAGCAGTCTAGGACCCTCTGGGGCCAACGTCCTGACTTTC
CASSLGPSGANVLTF
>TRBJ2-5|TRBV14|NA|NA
TGTGCCAGCAGCCAAGAGGAGGGGCGCGACCAAGAGACCCAGTACTTC
CASSQEEGRDQETQYF
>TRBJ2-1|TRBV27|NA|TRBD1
TGTGCCAGCAGTTTGGGACAGGGACCACAGTTCTTC
CASSLGQGPQFF
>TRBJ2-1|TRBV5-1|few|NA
TGCGCCAGCAGCCATCTTACGGCGGCCGACTACAATGAGCAGTTCTTC
CASSHLTAADYNEQFF
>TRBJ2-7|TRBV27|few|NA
TGTGCCAGCAGTCAGCGTTTGTTCCCCTACGAGCAGTACTTC
CASSQRLFPYEQYF
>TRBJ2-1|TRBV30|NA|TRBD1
TGTGCCTGGAGTGCGGGGACAGCCAATGAGCAGTTCTTC
CAWSAGTANEQFF
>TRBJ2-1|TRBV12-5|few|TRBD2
TGTGCTAGTGGTTTGGCTAGCGGTTACAATGAGCAGTTCTTC
CASGLASGYNEQFF
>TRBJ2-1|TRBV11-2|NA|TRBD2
TGTGCCAGCAGCTTCGGACTAGCGGATTACAATGAGCAGTTCTTC
CASSFGLADYNEQFF